These 28 T cell receptor beta chains were all obtained from the same sample, sequenced in a study of blood T cells in healthy people across ages. Combining a sample-barcoded 5' primer with a J-beta primer mix, a second PCR ran for 7 to 11 cycles. A single record per CDR3 protein comes from TCRdb applying MiXCR to the 5' RACE reads. The sample yields 850,000 to 1,000,000 distinct CDR3 sequences, about 53% seen once. Material: blood. The receptor set was obtained from a woman aged 55 to 70 in good health.

The chain carries TRBV25-1 and TRBJ1-2; D remains ambiguous. There are 14 residues in the CDR3. V was trimmed by 2 bases and J by 2 bases, leaving 9 bases between them. CDR1 and CDR2 from the germline V gene are MGHDK and SYGVNS. CDR3 DNA: TGTGCCAGCAGTGAAGGACGGCTAAACTATGGCTACACCTTC. The encoded protein is CASSEGRLNYGYTF.

The genes are TRBV12-3 or TRBV12-4 and TRBJ2-1; possible D gene TRBD2, 5 bases. The CDR3 contains 11 residues. Trimming took 7 bases from V and 14 from J, leaving 15 bases between them. The CDR3 loop reads CASTIRGVKFF. CDR3 DNA sequence: TGTGCCAGCACTATACGGGGAGTTAAGTTCTTC.

The rearrangement uses TRBV6-2 or TRBV6-3 and TRBJ2-1; 8 bases are a match to TRBD2. V gave up 2 bases and J gave up 8 bases; unmatched junction bases: 8. This CDR3 contains 15 residues. Germline CDR1 and CDR2: MNHEY and SVGEGT. CDR3 sequence: CASSYRSGSGDEQFF. Here the CDR3 DNA reads TGTGCCAGCAGTTACAGGAGCGGGAGCGGAGATGAGCAGTTCTTC.

V and J are TRBV25-1 and TRBJ2-7; no clear D gene. The CDR3 totals 13 residues. The V end lost 3 bases, the J end lost 6 bases, and 12 bases lay between the germline ends. Germline loops: CDR1 MGHDK, CDR2 SYGVNS. The CDR3 loop is CASSEPIVPEQYF. Here the CDR3 DNA reads TGTGCCAGCAGTGAGCCCATAGTGCCCGAGCAGTACTTC.

J is TRBJ2-3 and V is TRBV24-1, with D tentatively TRBD2 (5 bases). The CDR3 length is 15 residues. Trimming left V 5 bases short and J 2 bases short, with 13 bases between. Germline CDR1 and CDR2: KGHDR and SFDVKD. This CDR3 is CATSASSGPTDTQYF. CDR3 sequence (DNA): TGTGCCACCAGTGCATCCAGCGGCCCCACAGATACGCAGTATTTT.

The chain is built from TRBV5-1 and TRBJ2-4; 10 bases are shared with TRBD2. This CDR3 comprises 16 residues. Losses at the gene ends were 2 bases for V and 6 bases for J; bases not matched to a gene: 8. Germline V lookup: CDR1 SGHRS, CDR2 YFSETQ. CDR3 coding DNA: TGCGCCAGCAGCTTTCTAGCGGGAGACTGGGGAAACATTCAGTACTTC. Its protein product is CASSFLAGDWGNIQYF.

The chain links TRBV27 to TRBJ2-1, with D perhaps TRBD2 (6 bases). Trimming cost V 3 bases and J 5 bases, with 8 bases left between them. CDR1 MNHEY and CDR2 SMNVEV come from the germline V gene (reference sequence). CDR3 size: 13 residues. In DNA, the CDR3 is TGTGCCAGCAGTTTCGGGGGTCACAATGAGCAGTTCTTC. It translates to CASSFGGHNEQFF.

J is TRBJ2-3 and V is TRBV7-8; D may be TRBD2 (6 bases). The CDR3 sequence is 17 residues long. V lost 5 bases, J lost 4 bases, and 22 bases lay in between. Germline loops: CDR1 SGHVS, CDR2 FQNEAQ. The CDR3 DNA reads as TGTGCCAGCAGCCTACTAATCGCGGGGTCTGTCGCAGATACGCAGTATTTT. Amino acids: CASSLLIAGSVADTQYF.

This chain joins TRBV28 and TRBJ2-3; unclear D gene. V lost 6 bases and J 0 bases, leaving 13 bases between the germline ends. This CDR3 is 15 amino acids long. Germline CDR1 reads MDHEN; CDR2 reads SYDVKM. The CDR3 sequence is CASSLNGLSTDTQYF. The CDR3 bases are TGTGCCAGCAGCTTAAACGGGCTTAGCACAGATACGCAGTATTTT.

The chain employs TRBV4-1 and TRBJ2-7; TRBD2 matches at 8 bases. In germline, CDR1 is MGHRA, CDR2 YSYEKL. The CDR3 length is 15 residues. The junction had 5 bases not matched to a gene; V was cut back by 0 bases and J by 4 bases. Here the CDR3 reads CASSQESGRIYEQYF. In DNA, the CDR3 is TGCGCCAGCAGCCAAGAAAGCGGGAGAATATACGAGCAGTACTTC.

The chain recombines TRBV4-1 with TRBJ2-4, with TRBD2 matching over 8 bases. The CDR3 is 16 amino acids. Germline assignment: CDR1 MGHRA and CDR2 YSYEKL. The V and J ends lost 1 base and 7 bases, in that order; junction bases with no gene match: 9. The DNA for the CDR3 is TGCGCCAGCAGCCAAGTTGATGAAGCGGGGGTTAACATTCAGTACTTC. It specifies CASSQVDEAGVNIQYF.

V and J are TRBV7-9 and TRBJ1-2; D is unresolved. Germline V gene lookup returns CDR1 SEHNR and CDR2 FQNEAQ (reference sequence). Trimming left V 10 bases short and J 5 bases short, with 14 bases between. There are 12 residues in the CDR3. In DNA, the CDR3 is TGTGCCACCCCTGGCAGCACTTATGGCTACACCTTC. This translates into CATPGSTYGYTF. Together with reference TRBV7-9 and TRBJ1-2, the CDR3 gives the full variable domain: DTGVSQNPRHKITKRGQNVTFRCDPISEHNRLYWYRQTLGQGPEFLTYFQNEAQLEKSRLLSDRFSAERPKGSFSTLEIQRTEQGDSAMYLCATPGSTYGYTFGSGTRLTVV.

This clonotype was counted only a few times. The chain carries TRBV7-3 and TRBJ1-6; 8 positions agree with TRBD1. CDR1 is SGHTA, CDR2 FQGTGA, per germline. This CDR3 has 16 residues. V lost 4 bases and J lost 3; bases outside the gene matches: 5. The CDR3 bases are TGTGCCAGCAGCTATTCTACAGGGGGCTATAATTCACCCCTCCACTTT. It is translated as CASSYSTGGYNSPLHF. Variable domain in full (rest from reference TRBV7-3 and TRBJ1-6): GAGVSQTPSNKVTEKGKYVELRCDPISGHTALYWYRQSLGQGPEFLIYFQGTGAADDSGLPNDRFFAVRPEGSVSTLKIQRTERGDSAVYLCASSYSTGGYNSPLHFGNGTRLTVT.

The chain is built from TRBV10-3 and TRBJ1-2, with D possibly matching TRBD1 (5 bases). The germline V gene has CDR1 ENHRY and CDR2 SYGVKD. This CDR3 spans 14 amino acids. V lost 3 bases to trimming and J lost 8 bases, with 16 bases between them. The CDR3, as DNA: TGTGCCATCAGTGACGATGAAGGGGTGGCGGGCTACACCTTC. As protein: CAISDDEGVAGYTF.

The genes are TRBV6-5 and TRBJ1-2; possible D gene TRBD1, 5 bases. Trimming stripped 5 bases from V and 7 bases from J, with 23 bases between. Germline V gene lookup returns CDR1 MNHEY and CDR2 SVGAGI. The length of the CDR3 is 16 residues. The CDR3 nucleotides are TGTGCCAGCAGTCCTCAGGGAATCCCGGCTACTAGTGGCTACACCTTC. It encodes CASSPQGIPATSGYTF.

The CDR3 region has the DNA TGTGCCAGCAGCCTTAGGGGGAAAACGCTACCCGCGGAGCTGTTTTTT. It is translated as CASSLRGKTLPAELFF. The gene calls are TRBV6-1 and TRBJ2-2, with TRBD1 as a possible D gene (6 bases). Germline assignment: CDR1 MNHNS and CDR2 SASEGT. This CDR3 has 16 amino acids. Deletions cut 6 bases from V and 10 bases from J, with 24 bases between.

The J gene is TRBJ2-5, the V gene TRBV7-6; TRBD1 matches at 8 bases. The germline gives CDR1 SGHVS, CDR2 FNYEAQ. The CDR3 runs to 14 residues. Trimming removed 4 bases from V and 2 bases from J; junction bases left unmatched: 3. CDR3 region: CASSSTGVQETQYF. The CDR3 DNA sequence: TGTGCCAGCAGCTCGACAGGGGTGCAAGAGACCCAGTACTTC.

This chain uses TRBV3-1 with TRBJ2-7; D is possibly TRBD1 or TRBD2 (6 bases each). Trimming left V 4 bases short and J 7 bases short, with 20 bases between. CDR1 is LGHDT and CDR2 is YNNKEL in the germline V gene (reference sequence). This CDR3 spans 15 amino acids. DNA of the CDR3: TGTGCCAGCAGCCGGGGGGCTAGTCGAGACAATGAGCAGTACTTC. It specifies CASSRGASRDNEQYF.

This clonotype was picked up a small number of times. The gene calls are TRBV20-1 and TRBJ2-7; tentative D call: TRBD1 (5 bases). The CDR3 totals 12 residues. Germline V gene sequence: CDR1 DFQATT, CDR2 SNEGSKA (reference sequence). Trimming cost V 5 bases and J 7 bases, with 15 bases left between them. The CDR3 DNA is TGCAGTGCTTTATCCAGGGCGTGGGAGCAGTACTTC. Translating gives CSALSRAWEQYF.

V and J are TRBV19 and TRBJ2-3; 10 bases line up with TRBD1. With V trimmed by 7 bases and J by 3 bases, 4 bases remained unmatched. The CDR3 runs 14 residues. Germline CDR1 is LNHDA and CDR2 is SQIVND (reference sequence). DNA of the CDR3: TGTGCCAGTAAGGGGGACAGGGGTACAGATACGCAGTATTTT. This translates into CASKGDRGTDTQYF.

The chain recombines TRBV28 with TRBJ2-1; possibly TRBD1 or TRBD2 for D (5 bases each). Per the germline V gene, CDR1 is MDHEN and CDR2 is SYDVKM. This CDR3 region has 14 residues. The V gene lost 6 bases and the J gene lost 4 bases, with 13 bases spanning the gap. Here the CDR3 reads CASSIRDRYNEQFF. The CDR3 DNA sequence: TGTGCCAGCAGCATCCGGGACCGATACAATGAGCAGTTCTTC.

This clonotype was counted a single time. The V and J genes are TRBV6-2 or TRBV6-3 and TRBJ1-5; 8 bases match TRBD1. This CDR3 is 15 amino acids long. Germline trimming cut 4 bases from V and 7 bases from J; bases unmatched to any gene: 9. Germline-derived CDR1 and CDR2 are MNHEY and SVGEGT. The CDR3 protein is CASSSHGQGSQPQHF. CDR3 sequence (DNA): TGTGCCAGCAGTTCCCACGGACAGGGATCACAGCCCCAGCATTTT.

This clonotype was seen a handful of times. The V and J genes are TRBV12-3 or TRBV12-4 and TRBJ2-1; a weak D match, TRBD2 (5 bases). V shed 5 bases and J shed 5 bases, with 16 bases lying between them. The CDR3 totals 15 residues. The CDR3: CASSPGGVDNNEQFF. The CDR3 nucleotides read TGTGCCAGCAGTCCAGGAGGAGTAGACAACAATGAGCAGTTCTTC.

This clonotype was seen more than once but under ten times. Here the CDR3 reads CASSSSSGQGGYGYTF. CDR3 nucleotide sequence: TGTGCCAGCAGCTCTTCATCGGGACAGGGAGGCTATGGCTACACCTTC. The chain has TRBV7-2 and TRBJ1-2; 9 bases align to TRBD1. This CDR3 has 16 residues. CDR1 is SGHTA, CDR2 FQGNSA, per germline. Trimming cost V 4 bases and J 4 bases; bases outside gene matches: 10.

This chain connects TRBV14 to TRBJ1-6; D remains ambiguous. CDR3 length equals 13 residues. Trimming left V 4 bases short and J 8 bases short, with 9 bases between. CDR1 is SGHDN, CDR2 FVKESK, per germline. CDR3 residues: CASSRGGHSPLHF. The CDR3 nucleotides are TGTGCCAGCAGCCGGGGAGGACATTCACCCCTCCACTTT.

There are a few counts of this clonotype. The chain joins TRBV28 to TRBJ2-7; D uncertain. The CDR3 sequence is 12 residues long. Germline V CDR1 and CDR2: MDHEN, SYDVKM. V shed 7 bases and J shed 6 bases, with 13 bases lying between them. The CDR3 DNA sequence: TGTGCCAGCACGGTTAGAGGCGGCGAGCAGTACTTC. This sequence encodes CASTVRGGEQYF.

In its sample, this clonotype was seen a few times. V usage is TRBV4-3 and J usage is TRBJ1-6; no definite D call. Deletions cut 0 bases from V and 6 bases from J, with 9 bases between. Germline lookup yields CDR1 LGHNA and CDR2 YSLEER. This CDR3 has 15 amino acids. CDR3 residues: CASSQDRQRNSPLHF. Here the CDR3 DNA reads TGCGCCAGCAGCCAAGATCGGCAGCGTAATTCACCCCTCCACTTT.

This clonotype appeared a few times. CDR3 region: CASSLGVGWPGEKAFF. The CDR3 DNA is TGTGCCAGCAGCTTAGGGGTAGGATGGCCAGGTGAAAAAGCTTTCTTT. This chain connects TRBV13 to TRBJ1-1, with D hard to call. The V and J ends lost 0 bases and 9 bases respectively, with 20 bases between them. This CDR3 contains 16 residues. Germline values: CDR1 PRHDT, CDR2 FYEKMQ (reference sequence).